This T cell receptor beta chain came from a study of breast tumors, draining lymph nodes, adjacent tissues listed by TCRdb under 2016. Broadly, across the study: The study compared TCR beta repertoires across tumor, adjacent nontumor tissue and axillary lymph nodes from breast cancer patients. In human breast cancer, the study set out to assess how tumor, surrounding tissue and draining lymph node repertoires relate to one another and whether T cells might be exchanged between them. What the authors observed across the whole study: Rather than being directly demonstrated, the conclusion that tumor T cells originate in lymph nodes was presented as consistent with a hypothesis. Tumor T-cell repertoires showed less diversity than lymph node repertoires and more diversity than nontumor tissue repertoires, and tumor T-cell repertoires showed preferential V and J gene usage. Tumor and nontumor tissue repertoires were found to be significantly more similar in luminal-like than in basal-like breast cancer. The data were considered consistent with the idea that most tumor T cells come from the lymph node and then expand in tumor tissue.

The sample holds a few counts of this clonotype. This clone's antigen is unknown. Base qualities are not provided; no much larger clone lies one nucleotide away. Sequencer: Illumina HiSeq 2000. TCR beta chain libraries were generated by multiplex PCR amplification. The amplified TCR beta chain products were analyzed by high-throughput sequencing. The raw public reads went through TCRdb reprocessing: fastp at Q25, MiXCR clone calling, in-frame beta chains kept. One record per CDR3 amino acid sequence lists the most common genes and DNA. The sample records approximately 280,000 distinct CDR3 sequences, over 25% of which are singletons. The ten largest clones add up to roughly 1.1% of the sample. Lymph node samples came from the axillary draining lymph nodes of breast cancer patients. The germline V gene supplies CDR1 MNHEY and CDR2 SVGEGT. The V and J ends are trimmed by 6 bases and 2 bases, leaving 11 bases between them. The CDR3 measures 14 amino acids from cysteine to phenylalanine. Solely the CDR3 DNA is kept, with 42 bases framed from the first base.

Sequenced material: axillary lymph node tissue. The chain uses TRBV6-2 or TRBV6-3 and TRBJ1-5; D gene: possibly TRBD1, on 6 matching bases. The sequence was obtained from a female donor with breast cancer. Some clones in this sample may be carry-over from other donors' samples. The CDR3 amino acid sequence is: CASRQGLGNQPQHF. Here is the DNA: TGTGCCAGCAGACAGGGTTTGGGCAATCAGCCCCAGCATTTT.